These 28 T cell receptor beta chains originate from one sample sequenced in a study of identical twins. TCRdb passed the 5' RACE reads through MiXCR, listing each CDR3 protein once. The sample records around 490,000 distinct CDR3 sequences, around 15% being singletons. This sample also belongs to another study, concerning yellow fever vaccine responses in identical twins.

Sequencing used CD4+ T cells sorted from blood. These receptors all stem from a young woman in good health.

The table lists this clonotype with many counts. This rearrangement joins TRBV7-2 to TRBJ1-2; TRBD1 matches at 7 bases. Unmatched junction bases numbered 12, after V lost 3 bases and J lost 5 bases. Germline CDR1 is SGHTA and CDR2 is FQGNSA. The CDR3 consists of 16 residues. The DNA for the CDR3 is TGTGCCAGCAGCTTGGCTTCGGGACAGTATACTTATGGCTACACCTTC. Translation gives CASSLASGQYTYGYTF.

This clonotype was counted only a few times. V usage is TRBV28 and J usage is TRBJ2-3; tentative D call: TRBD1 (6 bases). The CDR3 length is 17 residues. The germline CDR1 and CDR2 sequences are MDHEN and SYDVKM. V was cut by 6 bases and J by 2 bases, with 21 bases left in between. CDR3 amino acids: CASSEPGQGASTDTQYF. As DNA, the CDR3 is TGTGCCAGCAGCGAACCGGGACAAGGGGCCTCCACAGATACGCAGTATTTT.

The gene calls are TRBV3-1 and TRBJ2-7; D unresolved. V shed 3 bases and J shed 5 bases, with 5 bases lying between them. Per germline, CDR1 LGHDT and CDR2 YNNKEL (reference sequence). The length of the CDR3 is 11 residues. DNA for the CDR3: TGTGCCAGCAGCCACGCCCACGAGCAGTACTTC. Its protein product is CASSHAHEQYF.

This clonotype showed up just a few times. The CDR3 spells CSVRGREKQGSYGYTF. The CDR3 DNA reads TGCAGCGTTCGGGGGAGAGAGAAACAGGGTTCCTATGGCTACACCTTC. The gene calls are TRBV29-1 and TRBJ1-2, with D possibly TRBD1 on 6 matching bases. The CDR3 contains 16 residues. Germline CDR1 reads SQVTM; CDR2 reads ANQGSEA. Trimming shortened V by 5 bases and J by 4 bases, and 23 bases separated the two germline ends.

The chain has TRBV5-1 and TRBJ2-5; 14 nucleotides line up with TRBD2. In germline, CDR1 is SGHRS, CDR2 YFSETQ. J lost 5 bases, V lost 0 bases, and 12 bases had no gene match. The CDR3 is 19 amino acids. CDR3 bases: TGCGCCAGCAGCTTGGCCCGACTAGCGGGGGGGCGATTCGGTGAGACCCAGTACTTC. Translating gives CASSLARLAGGRFGETQYF.

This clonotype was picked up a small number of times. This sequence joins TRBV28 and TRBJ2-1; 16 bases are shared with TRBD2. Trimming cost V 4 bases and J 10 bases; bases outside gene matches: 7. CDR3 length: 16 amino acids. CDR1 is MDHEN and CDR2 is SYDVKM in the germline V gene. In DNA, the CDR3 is TGTGCCAGCAGTTCCGGGACTAGCGGGGGGGCTTGGGAGCAGTTCTTC. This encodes CASSSGTSGGAWEQFF.

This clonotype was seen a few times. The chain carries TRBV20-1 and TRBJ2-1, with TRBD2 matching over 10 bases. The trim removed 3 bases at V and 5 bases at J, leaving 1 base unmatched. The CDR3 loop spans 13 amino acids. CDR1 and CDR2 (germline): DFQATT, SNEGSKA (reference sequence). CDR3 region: CSASSGRNNEQFF. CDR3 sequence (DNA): TGCAGTGCTAGTAGCGGGAGGAACAATGAGCAGTTCTTC.

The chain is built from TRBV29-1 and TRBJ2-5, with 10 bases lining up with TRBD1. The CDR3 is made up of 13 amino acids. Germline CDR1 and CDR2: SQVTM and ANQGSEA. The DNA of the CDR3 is TGCAACGGGGGGACAGGGGTTGGGGAGACCCAGTACTTC. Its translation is CNGGTGVGETQYF.

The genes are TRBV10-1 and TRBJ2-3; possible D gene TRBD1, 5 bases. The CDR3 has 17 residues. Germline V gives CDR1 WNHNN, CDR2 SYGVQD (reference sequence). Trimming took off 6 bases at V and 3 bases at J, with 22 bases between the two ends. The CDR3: CASSDEGVKERTDTQYF. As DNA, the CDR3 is TGCGCCAGCAGCGACGAAGGGGTGAAGGAGAGAACAGATACGCAGTATTTT.

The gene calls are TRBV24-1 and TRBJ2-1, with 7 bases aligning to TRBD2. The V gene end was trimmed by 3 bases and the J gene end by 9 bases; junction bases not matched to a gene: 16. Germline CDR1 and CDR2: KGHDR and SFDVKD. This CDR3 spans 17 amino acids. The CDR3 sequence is CATSDPGRREGRGEQFF. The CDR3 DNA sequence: TGTGCCACCAGTGATCCCGGGAGAAGGGAGGGCCGTGGTGAGCAGTTCTTC.

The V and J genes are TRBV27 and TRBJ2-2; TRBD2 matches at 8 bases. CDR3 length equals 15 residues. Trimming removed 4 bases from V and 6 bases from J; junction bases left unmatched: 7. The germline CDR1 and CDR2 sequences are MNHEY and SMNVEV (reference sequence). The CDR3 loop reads CASSSAGGVAGELFF. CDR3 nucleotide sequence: TGTGCCAGCAGTTCGGCGGGAGGAGTCGCCGGGGAGCTGTTTTTT.

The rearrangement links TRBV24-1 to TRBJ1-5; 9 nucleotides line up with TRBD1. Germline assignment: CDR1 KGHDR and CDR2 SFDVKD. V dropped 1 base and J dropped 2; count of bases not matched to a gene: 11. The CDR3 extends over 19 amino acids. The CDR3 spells CATSDFGQGNGVGNQPQHF. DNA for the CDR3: TGTGCCACCAGTGATTTTGGACAGGGGAACGGGGTCGGCAATCAGCCCCAGCATTTT.

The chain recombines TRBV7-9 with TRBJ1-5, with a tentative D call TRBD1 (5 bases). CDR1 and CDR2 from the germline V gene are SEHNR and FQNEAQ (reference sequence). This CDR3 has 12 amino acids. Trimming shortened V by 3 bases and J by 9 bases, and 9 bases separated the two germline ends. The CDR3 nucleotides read TGTGCCAGCAGCTTTCAGGGCTCGCCCCAGCATTTT. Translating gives CASSFQGSPQHF.

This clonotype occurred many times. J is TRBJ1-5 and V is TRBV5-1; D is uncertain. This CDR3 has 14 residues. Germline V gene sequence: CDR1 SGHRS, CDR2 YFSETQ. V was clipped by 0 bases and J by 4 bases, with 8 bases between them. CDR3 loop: CASSLGAENQPQHF. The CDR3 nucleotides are TGCGCCAGCAGCTTGGGAGCAGAAAATCAGCCCCAGCATTTT.

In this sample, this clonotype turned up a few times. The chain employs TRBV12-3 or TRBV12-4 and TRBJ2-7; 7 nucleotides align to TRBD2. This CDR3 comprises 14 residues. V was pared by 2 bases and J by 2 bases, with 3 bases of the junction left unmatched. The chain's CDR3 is CASSLRGGPYEQYF. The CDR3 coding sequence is TGTGCCAGCAGTTTAAGGGGAGGGCCCTACGAGCAGTACTTC.

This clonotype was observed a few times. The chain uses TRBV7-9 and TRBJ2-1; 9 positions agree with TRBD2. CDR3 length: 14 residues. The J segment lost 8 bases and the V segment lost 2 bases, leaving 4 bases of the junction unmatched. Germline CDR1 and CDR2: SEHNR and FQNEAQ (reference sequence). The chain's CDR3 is CASSLFGGRDEQFF. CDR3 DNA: TGTGCCAGCAGCTTATTCGGCGGGAGGGATGAGCAGTTCTTC.

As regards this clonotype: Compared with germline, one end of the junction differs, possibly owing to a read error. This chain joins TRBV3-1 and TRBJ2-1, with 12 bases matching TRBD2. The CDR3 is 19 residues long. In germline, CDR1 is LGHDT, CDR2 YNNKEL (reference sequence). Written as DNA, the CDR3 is TGTGCCACCAGCCAAGATCTGAAGACTAGCGGGAGAACTAGCCATGAGCAGTTCTTC. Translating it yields CATSQDLKTSGRTSHEQFF.

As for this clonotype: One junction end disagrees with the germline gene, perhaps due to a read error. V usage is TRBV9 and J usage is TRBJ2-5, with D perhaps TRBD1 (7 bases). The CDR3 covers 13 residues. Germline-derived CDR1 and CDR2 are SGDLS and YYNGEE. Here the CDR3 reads CASSVAQTGEEDF. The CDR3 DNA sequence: TGTGCCAGCAGCGTAGCCCAAACAGGGGAGGAAGACTTC.

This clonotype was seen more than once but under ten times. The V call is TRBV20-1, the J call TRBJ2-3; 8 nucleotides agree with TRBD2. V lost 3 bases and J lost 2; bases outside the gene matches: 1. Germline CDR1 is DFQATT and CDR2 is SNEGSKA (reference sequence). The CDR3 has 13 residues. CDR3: CSASSGVTDTQYF. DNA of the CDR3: TGCAGTGCTAGTAGCGGGGTCACAGATACGCAGTATTTT.

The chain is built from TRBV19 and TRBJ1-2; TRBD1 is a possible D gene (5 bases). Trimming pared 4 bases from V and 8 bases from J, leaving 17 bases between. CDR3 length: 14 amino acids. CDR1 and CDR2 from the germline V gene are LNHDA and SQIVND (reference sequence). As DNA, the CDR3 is TGTGCCAGTAGTAGGCAGGGTAGTGTGCGAGGCTACACCTTC. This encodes CASSRQGSVRGYTF.

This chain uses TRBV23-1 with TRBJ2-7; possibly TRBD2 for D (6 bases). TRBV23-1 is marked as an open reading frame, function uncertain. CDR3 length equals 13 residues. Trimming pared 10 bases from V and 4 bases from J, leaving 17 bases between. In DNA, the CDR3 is TGCGCCAACACATCGGGACTCCGGTACGAGCAGTACTTC. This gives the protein CANTSGLRYEQYF.

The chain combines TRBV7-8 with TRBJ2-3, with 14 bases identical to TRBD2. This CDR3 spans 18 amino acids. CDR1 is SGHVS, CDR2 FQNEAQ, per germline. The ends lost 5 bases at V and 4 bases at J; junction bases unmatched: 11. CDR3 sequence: CASSAGRLAGGPADTQYF. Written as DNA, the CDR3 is TGTGCCAGCAGCGCAGGGCGACTAGCGGGAGGGCCAGCAGATACGCAGTATTTT.

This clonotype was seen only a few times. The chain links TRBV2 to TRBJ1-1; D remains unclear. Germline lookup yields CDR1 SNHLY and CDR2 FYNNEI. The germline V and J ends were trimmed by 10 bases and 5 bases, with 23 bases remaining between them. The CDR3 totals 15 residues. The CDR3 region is CATTVDLIGPTEAFF. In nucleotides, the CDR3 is TGTGCCACCACAGTTGACCTGATCGGACCGACTGAAGCTTTCTTT.

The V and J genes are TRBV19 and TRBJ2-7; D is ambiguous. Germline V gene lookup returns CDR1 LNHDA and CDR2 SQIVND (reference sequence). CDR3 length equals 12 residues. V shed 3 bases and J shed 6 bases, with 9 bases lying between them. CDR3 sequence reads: CASSIGAFEQYF. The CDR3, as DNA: TGTGCCAGTAGTATTGGAGCTTTCGAGCAGTACTTC.

The CDR3 DNA reads TGCAGTGCTAGAGATGGTCTCCGGGAGACCCAGTACTTC. This codes for CSARDGLRETQYF. The rearrangement uses TRBV20-1 and TRBJ2-5; D is uncertain. Germline V gene data show CDR1 as DFQATT and CDR2 as SNEGSKA (reference sequence). With 0 bases removed from V and 5 bases from J, the gap between germline ends came to 10 bases. The CDR3 spans 13 residues.

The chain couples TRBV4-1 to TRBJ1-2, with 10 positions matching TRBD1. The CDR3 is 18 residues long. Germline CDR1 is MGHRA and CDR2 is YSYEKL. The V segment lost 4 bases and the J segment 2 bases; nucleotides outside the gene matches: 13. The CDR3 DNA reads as TGCGCCAGCAGCCTAGATCGGACAGGGGGTAGTTCGAACTATGGCTACACCTTC. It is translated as CASSLDRTGGSSNYGYTF.

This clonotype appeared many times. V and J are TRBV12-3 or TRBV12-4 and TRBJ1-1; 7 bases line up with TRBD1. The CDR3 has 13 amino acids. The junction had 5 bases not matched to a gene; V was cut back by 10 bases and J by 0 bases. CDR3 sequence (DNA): TGTGCCACCTCGACAGGGTTGAACACTGAAGCTTTCTTT. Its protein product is CATSTGLNTEAFF.

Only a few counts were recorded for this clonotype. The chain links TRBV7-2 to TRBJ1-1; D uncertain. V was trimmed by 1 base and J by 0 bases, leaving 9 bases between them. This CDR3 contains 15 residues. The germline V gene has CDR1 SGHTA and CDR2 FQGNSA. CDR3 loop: CASSLDAGLNTEAFF. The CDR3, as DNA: TGTGCCAGCAGCTTAGATGCAGGTCTGAACACTGAAGCTTTCTTT.